This T cell receptor beta chain was sequenced for a study of blood T cell repertoires in COVID-19. Study summary: From T cells, B-cell-depleted T cells, or PBMCs came the material, which was cDNA or gDNA.

Germline V gene lookup returns CDR1 SGHNT and CDR2 YENEEA. The CDR3 is made up of 14 amino acids. V was pared by 5 bases and J by 9 bases, with 7 bases of the junction left unmatched. Under the authors' procedure: Reference gene primer amplification gave estimated nucleated cell counts. The data were produced by immunoSEQ multiplex PCR, yet TCRdb's version contains in-frame clones alone and is incomplete. V and J calls and clone size are given by that table; D and trimming were obtained from the DNA. The repertoire has 100,000 to 120,000 clones, roughly four fifths of them found once; the top ten carry roughly 15%.

The gene calls are TRBV11-3 and TRBJ1-4, with 9 positions matching TRBD1. The material sequenced was peripheral blood. This clonotype was obtained from a woman aged 80 or over with acute or convalescent COVID-19. This chain's CDR3 is CASSARTGEQKLFF. As DNA, the CDR3 is TGTGCCAGCAGCGCCCGGACAGGGGAGCAAAAACTGTTTTTT.